The 31 T cell receptor beta chains below come from one sample, sequenced in a study of identical twins. A single record per CDR3 protein comes from TCRdb applying MiXCR to the 5' RACE reads. The sample holds nearly 200,000 distinct CDR3 sequences, roughly 15% seen once. This same sample was also taken into another study, of T cells expressing NK-cell markers.

Material for sequencing was CD8+ T cells sorted from blood. The receptors derive from a woman aged 18-30 years in good health.

The V gene is TRBV12-3 or TRBV12-4, the J gene TRBJ1-5; possibly TRBD1 for D (5 bases). V lost 1 base and J 7 bases, leaving 14 bases between the germline ends. The CDR3 is 15 residues long. The CDR3 loop is CASSLGGRVGQPQHF. The CDR3 DNA sequence: TGTGCCAGCAGTTTAGGGGGCAGGGTAGGACAGCCCCAGCATTTT.

This chain uses TRBV6-2 or TRBV6-3 with TRBJ2-3; either TRBD1 or TRBD2 may supply D (5 bases each). Trimming stripped 0 bases from V and 1 base from J, with 17 bases between. CDR3 length: 18 amino acids. The germline CDR1 and CDR2 sequences are MNHEY and SVGEGT. CDR3 DNA sequence: TGTGCCAGCAGTTACTCGCCCTATGGGGGAAAGGGCACAGATACGCAGTATTTT. Protein sequence: CASSYSPYGGKGTDTQYF.

The genes are TRBV3-1 and TRBJ2-7; D not certain. V lost 1 base to trimming and J lost 7 bases, with 11 bases between them. Germline lookup yields CDR1 LGHDT and CDR2 YNNKEL (reference sequence). The CDR3 extends over 13 amino acids. DNA for the CDR3: TGTGCCAGCAGCCAAGCGCTTGAGTGGGAGCAGTACTTC. This translates into CASSQALEWEQYF.

Remarks on this clonotype: At one of its ends the junction is not consistent with the germline gene, which may arise from a read error. The chain uses TRBV12-3 or TRBV12-4 and TRBJ2-5, with 8 bases that match TRBD2. The CDR3 has 13 residues. The CDR3 sequence: CASSPQAGVRWDF. The CDR3 DNA follows: TGTGCCAGCAGCCCCCAAGCGGGGGTAAGGTGGGACTTC.

The chain uses TRBV29-1 and TRBJ2-7; weak D call: TRBD2 (5 bases). The CDR3 is made up of 14 amino acids. V was clipped by 4 bases and J by 3 bases, with 16 bases between them. Germline V gene lookup returns CDR1 SQVTM and CDR2 ANQGSEA. This CDR3 is CSVAFGSLLYEQYF. CDR3 bases: TGCAGCGTTGCGTTTGGGAGCCTTCTCTACGAGCAGTACTTC.

This clonotype showed up just a few times. This chain connects TRBV29-1 to TRBJ2-1, with D possibly being TRBD2 (7 bases). The germline V gene encodes CDR1 SQVTM and CDR2 ANQGSEA. V lost 6 bases to trimming and J lost 9 bases, with 18 bases between them. This CDR3 comprises 13 residues. CDR3 protein: CSVRGLPPGEQFF. The CDR3 DNA reads as TGCAGCGTCAGGGGACTACCCCCGGGTGAGCAGTTCTTC.

The rearrangement joins TRBV28 to TRBJ2-1; a weak D match, TRBD1 (5 bases). Trimming took 2 bases from V and 5 from J, leaving 10 bases between them. This CDR3 has 14 amino acids. Germline values: CDR1 MDHEN, CDR2 SYDVKM. CDR3: CASSLRGRHNEQFF. As DNA, the CDR3 is TGTGCCAGCAGTTTAAGGGGTCGGCACAATGAGCAGTTCTTC. Looking up the rest from reference TRBV28 and TRBJ2-1 gives the full variable domain: DVKVTQSSRYLVKRTGEKVFLECVQDMDHENMFWYRQDPGLGLRLIYFSYDVKMKEKGDIPEGYSVSREKKERFSLILESASTNQTSMYLCASSLRGRHNEQFFGPGTRLTVL.

This rearrangement joins TRBV7-6 to TRBJ2-1; D assignment may be TRBD1 or TRBD2 (5 bases each). The CDR3 covers 15 residues. The V end was cut by 5 bases, the J end by 7 bases, with 18 bases between. The germline gives CDR1 SGHVS, CDR2 FNYEAQ. The CDR3 bases are TGTGCCAGCAGCCGAAATAGGCTAGCAGGGAATGAGCAGTTCTTC. This encodes CASSRNRLAGNEQFF.

This clonotype was detected a few times. The V call is TRBV5-4, the J call TRBJ1-1; no reliable D call. The V end lost 4 bases, the J end lost 6 bases, and 10 bases lay between the germline ends. The CDR3 is 12 amino acids. CDR1 is SGHNT, CDR2 YYREEE, per germline (reference sequence). Written as DNA, the CDR3 is TGTGCCAGCAGCCGTTCTGAGGCTGAAGCTTTCTTT. Its translation: CASSRSEAEAFF.

This clonotype was seen only a few times. The genes are TRBV6-1 and TRBJ2-7; 7 bases agree with TRBD1. CDR1 is MNHNS, CDR2 SASEGT, per germline. The CDR3 contains 14 residues. V shed 5 bases and J 3 bases; nucleotides not matched to a gene: 7. The CDR3 DNA reads TGTGCCAGCAGTCCCAGGGGGTTGATCTACGAGCAGTACTTC. It specifies CASSPRGLIYEQYF.

This clonotype was picked up a small number of times. The chain combines TRBV4-2 with TRBJ1-1; perhaps TRBD1 as D (6 bases). The CDR3 covers 15 residues. Trimming cost V 0 bases and J 0 bases, with 8 bases left between them. From germline, CDR1 is LGHNA and CDR2 YNFKEQ. DNA for the CDR3: TGTGCCAGCAGCCAAGAAGGGGGTGTGAACACTGAAGCTTTCTTT. This codes for CASSQEGGVNTEAFF.

This rearrangement joins TRBV20-1 to TRBJ2-7; TRBD2 aligns across 7 bases. V lost 7 bases to trimming and J lost 5 bases; unmatched junction nucleotides: 8. This CDR3 spans 12 amino acids. Germline V gene data show CDR1 as DFQATT and CDR2 as SNEGSKA (reference sequence). The CDR3 DNA reads as TGCAGTGTAACTAGCGTGGGGGACGAGCAGTACTTC. Translating gives CSVTSVGDEQYF.

There are many counts of this clonotype. The genes are TRBV2 and TRBJ2-3, with D possibly matching TRBD2 (6 bases). V shed 8 bases and J shed 0 bases, with 18 bases lying between them. This CDR3 region has 16 residues. Germline values: CDR1 SNHLY, CDR2 FYNNEI. The CDR3 DNA reads TGTGCCAGCGGGAAGGGACGGGGGACTAGCACAGATACGCAGTATTTT. Translation gives CASGKGRGTSTDTQYF.

V is TRBV7-2 and J is TRBJ1-4; tentative D call: TRBD1 (6 bases). The CDR3 runs 14 residues. The ends were cut back, 3 bases at V and 5 bases at J, with 10 bases in the middle. CDR1 and CDR2 from the germline V gene are SGHTA and FQGNSA. CDR3 amino acids: CASSFTGRNEKLFF. CDR3 nucleotides: TGTGCCAGCAGCTTTACAGGGAGGAATGAAAAACTGTTTTTT.

This clonotype has more than one count but fewer than ten. The V gene is TRBV29-1, the J gene TRBJ2-7; D may be TRBD1 (5 bases). Trimming removed 6 bases at V and 1 base at J, with 13 bases between. Per the germline V gene, CDR1 is SQVTM and CDR2 is ANQGSEA. The length of the CDR3 is 13 residues. The CDR3 reads CSVTLQDSYEQYF. CDR3 coding DNA: TGCAGCGTGACCCTACAGGATTCCTACGAGCAGTACTTC.

This clonotype was recorded a few times. This sequence joins TRBV20-1 and TRBJ2-7, with no clear D. The CDR3 covers 12 residues. The germline V gene has CDR1 DFQATT and CDR2 SNEGSKA (reference sequence). Deletions cut 3 bases from V and 0 bases from J, with 6 bases between. Here the CDR3 reads CSASPYSYEQYF. In DNA, the CDR3 is TGCAGTGCTAGTCCCTACTCCTACGAGCAGTACTTC.

This clonotype has only a few counts. CDR3 sequence (DNA): TGTGCCAGCAGGGAATACTATGGCTACACCTTC. Translation: CASREYYGYTF. V and J are TRBV12-3 or TRBV12-4 and TRBJ1-2; D is ambiguous. V was trimmed by 6 bases and J by 3 bases, leaving 5 bases between them. This CDR3 spans 11 amino acids.

V and J are TRBV7-6 and TRBJ2-1; tentatively, D is TRBD1 (5 bases). There are 15 residues in the CDR3. V dropped 1 base and J dropped 4 bases, with 11 bases sitting between them. Germline V gives CDR1 SGHVS, CDR2 FNYEAQ. The CDR3 protein is CASSLVVRGYNEQFF. The CDR3 region has the DNA TGTGCCAGCAGCTTAGTCGTTAGGGGATACAATGAGCAGTTCTTC.

The chain employs TRBV29-1 and TRBJ2-7; TRBD1 matches 7 bases. V lost 5 bases to trimming and J lost 0 bases; unmatched junction nucleotides: 4. Germline V lookup: CDR1 SQVTM, CDR2 ANQGSEA. The CDR3 covers 13 residues. The CDR3 DNA sequence: TGCAGCGTTATACAGGGGCCCTCCTACGAGCAGTACTTC. It encodes CSVIQGPSYEQYF.

This clonotype has at least ten counts. The chain uses TRBV10-3 and TRBJ2-7; 8 nucleotides line up with TRBD1. V was pared by 7 bases and J by 5 bases, with 10 bases of the junction left unmatched. The CDR3 runs to 14 residues. CDR1 and CDR2 from the germline V gene are ENHRY and SYGVKD. The CDR3 loop reads CAITDRQGMDEQYF. The DNA for the CDR3 is TGTGCCATCACCGACCGACAGGGGATGGACGAGCAGTACTTC.

The rearrangement joins TRBV6-2 or TRBV6-3 to TRBJ2-7; 8 bases are a match to TRBD2. CDR1 MNHEY and CDR2 SVGEGT come from the germline V gene. This CDR3 is built from 14 residues. The V and J ends lost 6 bases and 4 bases, in that order; junction bases with no gene match: 8. The DNA of the CDR3 is TGTGCCAGCAGCGAGCGGGAGTCACCGTACGAGCAGTACTTC. Translated, it gives CASSERESPYEQYF.

A few counts support this clonotype. The chain couples TRBV29-1 to TRBJ2-7; no firm D call. Trimming removed 1 base at V and 4 bases at J, with 8 bases between. The germline gives CDR1 SQVTM, CDR2 ANQGSEA. This CDR3 has 12 residues. The CDR3 DNA reads TGCAGCGTTGAAGGGCAGAAATACGAGCAGTACTTC. Encoded protein: CSVEGQKYEQYF.

The chain has TRBV15 and TRBJ2-3; TRBD2 agrees at 8 bases. Per germline, CDR1 LNHNV and CDR2 YYDKDF (reference sequence). Unmatched junction bases numbered 13, after V lost 0 bases and J lost 2 bases. This CDR3 comprises 19 residues. The CDR3 is CATSRELSGGEPHTDTQYF. CDR3 nucleotide sequence: TGTGCCACCAGCAGAGAGTTGAGCGGGGGAGAACCTCACACAGATACGCAGTATTTT.

This clonotype was recorded a few times. The V gene is TRBV9, the J gene TRBJ2-1, with 7 nucleotides matching TRBD2. Unmatched junction bases numbered 3, after V lost 0 bases and J lost 3 bases. CDR1 and CDR2 from the germline V gene are SGDLS and YYNGEE. The CDR3 length is 15 residues. The CDR3 spells CASSVATSHYNEQFF. In DNA, the CDR3 is TGTGCCAGCAGCGTAGCGACTAGCCACTACAATGAGCAGTTCTTC.

This clonotype was recorded a few times. This chain joins TRBV9 and TRBJ1-1; D is undetermined. There are 15 residues in the CDR3. V was pared by 0 bases and J by 7 bases, with 16 bases between. Germline V gives CDR1 SGDLS, CDR2 YYNGEE. CDR3 in amino acids: CASSVGVGEHSEAFF. In DNA form, the CDR3 reads TGTGCCAGCAGCGTAGGGGTTGGGGAACACAGTGAAGCTTTCTTT.

This clonotype occurred a few times. A junction boundary mismatches the germline segment, possibly from a read error. The chain uses TRBV9 and TRBJ2-1; 11 nucleotides match TRBD2. The length of the CDR3 is 16 residues. The germline V gene encodes CDR1 SGDLS and CDR2 YYNGEE. The chain's CDR3 is CTSSESSGGTWGEQFF. CDR3 coding DNA: TGTACCAGCAGCGAGTCTAGCGGGGGGACCTGGGGGGAGCAGTTCTTC. Looking up the rest from reference TRBV9 and TRBJ2-1 gives the full variable domain: DSGVTQTPKHLITATGQRVTLRCSPRSGDLSVYWYQQSLDQGLQFLIQYYNGEERAKGNILERFSAQQFPDLHSELNLSSLELGDSALYFCTSSESSGGTWGEQFFGPGTRLTVL.

This clonotype showed up just a few times. V is TRBV5-6 and J is TRBJ1-4; D gene ambiguous. V lost 0 bases to trimming and J lost 3 bases, with 3 bases between them. Germline loops: CDR1 SGHDT, CDR2 YYEEEE. The CDR3 has 13 amino acids. The CDR3 nucleotides are TGTGCCAGCAGCTTGGGGTCTAATGAAAAACTGTTTTTT. It codes for CASSLGSNEKLFF.

The chain recombines TRBV20-1 with TRBJ2-1; TRBD1 is a possible D gene (5 bases). The CDR3 consists of 11 residues. Trimming shortened V by 6 bases and J by 8 bases, and 11 bases separated the two germline ends. Germline V gives CDR1 DFQATT, CDR2 SNEGSKA (reference sequence). This CDR3 reads CSAPQGHEQFF. The CDR3 nucleotides are TGCAGTGCCCCCCAGGGTCATGAGCAGTTCTTC.

The rearrangement links TRBV19 to TRBJ2-7; the match to TRBD1 covers 7 bases. Germline V CDR1 and CDR2: LNHDA, SQIVND (reference sequence). This CDR3 spans 14 amino acids. V lost 2 bases to trimming and J lost 3 bases; unmatched junction nucleotides: 4. The CDR3 region has the DNA TGTGCCAGTAGTATACAGGGGGATCGCTACGAGCAGTACTTC. As protein: CASSIQGDRYEQYF.

The chain employs TRBV20-1 and TRBJ2-7; 7 nucleotides align to TRBD2. The CDR3 contains 11 residues. The germline CDR1 and CDR2 sequences are DFQATT and SNEGSKA (reference sequence). J gave up 3 bases and V 5 bases, and 1 base lay outside the gene matches. CDR3 sequence (DNA): TGCAGTGCTCGGGAGGACTACGAGCAGTACTTC. It is translated as CSAREDYEQYF.

The rearrangement joins TRBV29-1 to TRBJ2-1; D ambiguous. This CDR3 is 11 amino acids long. V was shortened by 7 bases and J by 2 bases, with 6 bases between the two germline ends. Germline V gene data show CDR1 as SQVTM and CDR2 as ANQGSEA. CDR3 loop: CSGTAYNEQFF. CDR3 in DNA: TGCAGCGGAACTGCCTACAATGAGCAGTTCTTC.